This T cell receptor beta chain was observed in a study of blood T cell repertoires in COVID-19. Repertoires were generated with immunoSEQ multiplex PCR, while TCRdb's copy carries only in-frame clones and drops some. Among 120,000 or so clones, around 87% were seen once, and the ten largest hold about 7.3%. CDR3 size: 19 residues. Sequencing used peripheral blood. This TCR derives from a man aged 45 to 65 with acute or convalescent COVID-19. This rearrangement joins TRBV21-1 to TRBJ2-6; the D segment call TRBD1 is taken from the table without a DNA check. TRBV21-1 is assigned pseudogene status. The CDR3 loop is CASSKETETGFSGANVLTF. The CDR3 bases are TGTGCCAGCAGCAAAGAGACAGAGACAGGGTTCTCTGGGGCCAACGTCCTGACTTTC.